These 20 T cell receptor beta chains came from one sample sequenced in a study of metastatic and nonmetastatic thyroid tumors. TCRdb re-called clones from the PCR reads using MiXCR. The sample shows roughly 20,000 clones, roughly 24% of them seen only once. Until they underwent thyroid surgery, no patient had received any treatment. The source material was blood. These receptors all come from a female donor with papillary thyroid cancer or a benign thyroid nodule (not recorded which). Some clones in this sample may be carry-over from other donors' samples.

This clone was picked up a small number of times. V is TRBV11-1 and J is TRBJ2-1, with D perhaps matching TRBD1 or TRBD2 (5 bases each). There are 18 residues in the CDR3. The V gene lost 5 bases and the J gene lost 6 bases, with 26 bases spanning the gap. The germline CDR1 and CDR2 sequences are SGHAT and FQDESV (reference sequence). CDR3 nucleotides: TGTGCCAGCAGCCTTAGGGGTGCGCAGACCCCCCGGGGCAATGAGCAGTTCTTC. Translated, it gives CASSLRGAQTPRGNEQFF.

This clone was detected only once. V and J are TRBV5-1 and TRBJ2-7; a weak D match, TRBD2 (5 bases). CDR3 length: 13 residues. Germline loops: CDR1 SGHRS, CDR2 YFSETQ. The V end lost 8 bases, the J end lost 6 bases, and 18 bases lay between the germline ends. Here the CDR3 reads CARSPPGITEQYV. The CDR3 coding sequence is TGCGCCAGAAGCCCGCCGGGGATTACCGAGCAGTACGTC.

On this clone itself: Lacking the conserved final phenylalanine or tryptophan, this CDR3 likely reflects a read error. The chain has TRBV5-1 and TRBJ2-4; D remains unclear. CDR3 size: 15 residues. Germline values: CDR1 SGHRS, CDR2 YFSETQ. The CDR3 spells CSSTDVTVAKNIQYV. DNA of the CDR3: TGCTCCAGCACCGACGTTACGGTAGCCAAAAACATTCAGTACGTC.

This clone came up many times. The J gene is TRBJ1-2, the V gene TRBV5-4, with TRBD1 identical over 7 bases. The CDR3 has 14 amino acids. The V and J ends lost 4 bases and 1 base, in that order; junction bases with no gene match: 4. The germline V gene encodes CDR1 SGHNT and CDR2 YYREEE (reference sequence). CDR3: CASSQGQNNYGYTF. The CDR3 DNA reads TGTGCCAGCAGCCAGGGACAGAATAACTATGGCTACACCTTC.

By sample share, this clone is medium-sized. The V gene is TRBV19, the J gene TRBJ1-5, with D unresolved. Trimming stripped 3 bases from V and 3 bases from J, with 15 bases between. The length of the CDR3 is 16 residues. Germline V CDR1 and CDR2: LNHDA, SQIVND (reference sequence). As DNA, the CDR3 is TGTGCCAGTAGTATTTTTGGAGGGCTTATCAATCAGCCCCAGCATTTT. Residues: CASSIFGGLINQPQHF.

This clone is labeled medium-sized. The V call is TRBV20-1, the J call TRBJ1-2; weak D call: TRBD1 (5 bases). Germline-derived CDR1 and CDR2 are DFQATT and SNEGSKA (reference sequence). This CDR3 has 10 amino acids. Trimming cost V 6 bases and J 8 bases, with 10 bases left between them. CDR3 nucleotide sequence: TGCAGTGCCAGGGACTTCGGCTACACCTTC. This gives the protein CSARDFGYTF.

The rearrangement uses TRBV18 and TRBJ2-1; D call uncertain. Germline lookup yields CDR1 KGHSH and CDR2 LQKENI. Trimming removed 8 bases at V and 4 bases at J, with 9 bases between. The CDR3 is 12 amino acids. The CDR3, as DNA: TGTGCCAGCACAGCACGGTACAATGAGCAGTTCTTC. Translation: CASTARYNEQFF. Based on the CDR3 plus reference TRBV18 and TRBJ2-1, the full variable domain is NAGVMQNPRHLVRRRGQEARLRCSPMKGHSHVYWYRQLPEEGLKFMVYLQKENIIDESGMPKERFSAEFPKEGPSILRIQQVVRGDSAAYFCASTARYNEQFFGPGTRLTVL.

The chain has TRBV4-1 and TRBJ2-7; 9 nucleotides match TRBD1. Germline V CDR1 and CDR2: MGHRA, YSYEKL. The CDR3 length is 16 residues. The V segment lost 5 bases and the J segment 1 base; nucleotides outside the gene matches: 9. CDR3 DNA: TGCGCCAGCAGCGTCCTACCGGGACAGGGTTCCTACGAGCAGTACTTC. Its protein is CASSVLPGQGSYEQYF.

In its sample, this clone was seen many times. At the DNA level, this CDR3 is encoded by other sequences in the same sample as well. The rearrangement joins TRBV27 to TRBJ1-1; no firm D call. Germline-derived CDR1 and CDR2 are MNHEY and SMNVEV (reference sequence). The CDR3 length is 11 residues. Trimming left V 7 bases short and J 8 bases short, with 11 bases between. The CDR3 coding sequence is TGTGCCAGCACCCGAGCAGGAGAAGCTTTCTTT. Translated, it gives CASTRAGEAFF.

This clone was seen at least ten times. This may be a read error, as it is one base from a much larger clone. The same CDR3 is also encoded by other DNA sequences in this sample. This chain joins TRBV4-1 and TRBJ1-5; TRBD1 is a possible D gene (6 bases). V shed 5 bases and J shed 6 bases, with 17 bases lying between them. The V gene's germline CDR1 is MGHRA and CDR2 YSYEKL. CDR3 size: 15 residues. The CDR3 spells CASSVTGADGQPQHF. CDR3 nucleotide sequence: TGCGCCAGCAGCGTTACGGGGGCGGATGGTCAGCCCCAGCATTTT.

This clone qualifies as medium-sized. The chain combines TRBV9 with TRBJ2-3; maybe TRBD2 (6 bases). Trimming pared 0 bases from V and 2 bases from J, leaving 13 bases between. This CDR3 contains 16 residues. Per germline, CDR1 SGDLS and CDR2 YYNGEE. The CDR3 bases are TGTGCCAGCAGCGTAGATCCGGGACTCAACACAGATACGCAGTATTTT. This sequence encodes CASSVDPGLNTDTQYF.

This clone was picked up many times. The chain employs TRBV7-9 and TRBJ1-4, with 8 bases aligning to TRBD1. The length of the CDR3 is 14 residues. The V segment lost 6 bases and the J segment 7 bases; nucleotides outside the gene matches: 7. The germline gives CDR1 SEHNR, CDR2 FQNEAQ (reference sequence). CDR3 residues: CASRSTGEAEKLFF. DNA of the CDR3: TGTGCCAGCAGGTCGACAGGGGAAGCTGAAAAACTGTTTTTT.

Ten or more counts support this clone. The V gene is TRBV28, the J gene TRBJ2-1; 7 bases are shared with TRBD1. The V gene end was trimmed by 7 bases and the J gene end by 6 bases; junction bases not matched to a gene: 9. In germline, CDR1 is MDHEN, CDR2 SYDVKM. The CDR3 totals 14 residues. The CDR3 protein is CASISGTVSNEQFF. DNA for the CDR3: TGTGCCAGCATTTCCGGGACAGTAAGCAATGAGCAGTTCTTC. Together with reference TRBV28 and TRBJ2-1, the CDR3 gives the full variable domain: DVKVTQSSRYLVKRTGEKVFLECVQDMDHENMFWYRQDPGLGLRLIYFSYDVKMKEKGDIPEGYSVSREKKERFSLILESASTNQTSMYLCASISGTVSNEQFFGPGTRLTVL.

The chain carries TRBV18 and TRBJ1-5, with TRBD1 identical over 7 bases. Germline V gives CDR1 KGHSH, CDR2 LQKENI. The trim removed 5 bases at V and 5 bases at J, leaving 12 bases unmatched. This CDR3 has 16 amino acids. The CDR3 coding sequence is TGTGCCAGCTCAACATCGGCCGGGACAGTGTATCAGCCCCAGCATTTT. It specifies CASSTSAGTVYQPQHF. Full variable domain (rest looked up from reference TRBV18 and TRBJ1-5): NAGVMQNPRHLVRRRGQEARLRCSPMKGHSHVYWYRQLPEEGLKFMVYLQKENIIDESGMPKERFSAEFPKEGPSILRIQQVVRGDSAAYFCASSTSAGTVYQPQHFGDGTRLSIL.

This clone was observed a handful of times. V usage is TRBV6-5 and J usage is TRBJ2-2, with 7 bases matching TRBD2. The CDR3 is made up of 16 amino acids. Germline V lookup: CDR1 MNHEY, CDR2 SVGAGI. With V trimmed by 0 bases and J by 5 bases, 6 bases remained unmatched. CDR3 nucleotides: TGTGCCAGCAGTTACTCGACCGGAGCGGGGACCGGGGAGCTGTTTTTT. Amino acid sequence: CASSYSTGAGTGELFF.

In this sample, this clone turned up many times. The chain recombines TRBV29-1 with TRBJ2-1, with a possible D match to TRBD2 (6 bases). CDR3 length: 13 residues. The germline CDR1 and CDR2 sequences are SQVTM and ANQGSEA. The V end was cut by 3 bases, the J end by 2 bases, with 8 bases between. The CDR3 protein is CSVEGGTYNEQFF. For the CDR3, the DNA is TGCAGCGTTGAGGGAGGCACCTACAATGAGCAGTTCTTC.

This clone was picked up many times. This chain joins TRBV7-2 and TRBJ1-1; 7 nucleotides match TRBD1. In germline, CDR1 is SGHTA, CDR2 FQGNSA. This CDR3 is built from 13 residues. J lost 6 bases, V lost 6 bases, and 7 bases had no gene match. CDR3 bases: TGTGCCAGCAGGGCGGACAGGCGGGCTGAAGCTTTCTTT. Its translation is CASRADRRAEAFF.

This clone was seen at least ten times. The rearrangement joins TRBV5-5 to TRBJ2-1, with D unresolved. The V gene's germline CDR1 is SGHKS and CDR2 YYEKEE (reference sequence). The CDR3 has 14 amino acids. V lost 6 bases, J lost 0 bases, and 10 bases lay in between. The CDR3 DNA is TGTGCCAGCATACGGTGGAGCTCCTACAATGAGCAGTTCTTC. Translating it yields CASIRWSSYNEQFF.

The chain combines TRBV3-1 with TRBJ2-7, with TRBD1 as a possible D gene (6 bases). The CDR3 is made up of 13 amino acids. V was shortened by 4 bases and J by 7 bases, with 14 bases between the two germline ends. The germline gives CDR1 LGHDT, CDR2 YNNKEL (reference sequence). Written as DNA, the CDR3 is TGTGCCAGCAGCCTCTGGACAGCGATTGAGCAGTACTTC. Its protein is CASSLWTAIEQYF.

This clone was seen many times. V gene TRBV6-1 combines with J gene TRBJ1-5; a possible D gene is TRBD1 (5 bases). Trimming shortened V by 6 bases and J by 7 bases, and 13 bases separated the two germline ends. The length of the CDR3 is 13 residues. CDR1 MNHNS and CDR2 SASEGT come from the germline V gene. CDR3 sequence: CASSAGALQPQHF. The CDR3, as DNA: TGTGCCAGCAGCGCCGGGGCATTACAGCCCCAGCATTTT.